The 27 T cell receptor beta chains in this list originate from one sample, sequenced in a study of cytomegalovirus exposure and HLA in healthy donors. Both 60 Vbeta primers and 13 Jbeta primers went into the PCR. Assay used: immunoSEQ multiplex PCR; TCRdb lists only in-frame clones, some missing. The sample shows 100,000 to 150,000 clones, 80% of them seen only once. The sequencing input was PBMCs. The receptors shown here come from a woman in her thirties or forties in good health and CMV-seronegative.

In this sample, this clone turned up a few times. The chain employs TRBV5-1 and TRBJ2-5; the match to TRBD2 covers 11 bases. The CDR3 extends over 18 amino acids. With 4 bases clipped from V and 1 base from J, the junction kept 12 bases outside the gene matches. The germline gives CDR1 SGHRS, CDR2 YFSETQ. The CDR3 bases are TGCGCCAGCAGCCGGCCGGCTAGCGGGGGGCCGGGCCAAGAGACCCAGTACTTC. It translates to CASSRPASGGPGQETQYF.

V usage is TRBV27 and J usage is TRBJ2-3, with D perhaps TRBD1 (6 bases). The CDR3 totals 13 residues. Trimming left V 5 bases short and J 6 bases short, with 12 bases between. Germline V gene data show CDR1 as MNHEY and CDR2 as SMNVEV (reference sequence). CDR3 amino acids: CASSTRGTDTQYF. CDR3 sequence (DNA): TGTGCCAGCAGTACCAGGGGTACTGATACGCAGTATTTT.

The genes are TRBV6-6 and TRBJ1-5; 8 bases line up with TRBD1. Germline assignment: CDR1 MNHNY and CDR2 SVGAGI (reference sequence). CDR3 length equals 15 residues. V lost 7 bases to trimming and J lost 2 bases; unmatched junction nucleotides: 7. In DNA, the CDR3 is TGTGCCAGCACTCAGACAGGGGTGGGCAATCAGCCCCAGCATTTT. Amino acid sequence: CASTQTGVGNQPQHF.

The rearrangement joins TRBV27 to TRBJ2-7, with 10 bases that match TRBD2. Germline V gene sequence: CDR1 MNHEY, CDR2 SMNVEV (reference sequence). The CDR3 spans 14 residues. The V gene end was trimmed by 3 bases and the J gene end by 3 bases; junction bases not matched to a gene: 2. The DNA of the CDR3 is TGTGCCAGCAGTTTTAGCGGGAGGAACTACGAGCAGTACTTC. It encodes CASSFSGRNYEQYF.

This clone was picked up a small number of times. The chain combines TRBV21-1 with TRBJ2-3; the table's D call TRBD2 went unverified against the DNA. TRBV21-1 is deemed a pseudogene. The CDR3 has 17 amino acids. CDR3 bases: TGTGCCAGCAGCACCTCGGAACTAGCGGGAGTCCCAGATACGCAGTATTTT. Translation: CASSTSELAGVPDTQYF.

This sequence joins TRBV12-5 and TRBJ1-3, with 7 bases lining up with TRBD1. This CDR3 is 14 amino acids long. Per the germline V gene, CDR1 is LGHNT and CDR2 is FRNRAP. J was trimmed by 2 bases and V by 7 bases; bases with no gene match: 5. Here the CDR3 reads CASAKTGPGNTIYF. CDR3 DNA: TGTGCTAGTGCCAAGACAGGGCCTGGAAACACCATATATTTT.

CDR3 residues: CASSLQGLEGTEAFF. For the CDR3, the DNA is TGCGCCAGCAGCCTACAGGGGTTGGAAGGGACTGAAGCTTTCTTT. The rearrangement links TRBV5-1 to TRBJ1-1, with 7 positions matching TRBD1. The trim removed 4 bases at V and 5 bases at J, leaving 11 bases unmatched. The CDR3 is made up of 15 amino acids. Germline CDR1 SGHRS, CDR2 YFSETQ. Supplemented by reference TRBV5-1 and TRBJ1-1, the full variable domain reads KAGVTQTPRYLIKTRGQQVTLSCSPISGHRSVSWYQQTPGQGLQFLFEYFSETQRNKGNFPGRFSGRQFSNSRSEMNVSTLELGDSALYLCASSLQGLEGTEAFFGQGTRLTVV.

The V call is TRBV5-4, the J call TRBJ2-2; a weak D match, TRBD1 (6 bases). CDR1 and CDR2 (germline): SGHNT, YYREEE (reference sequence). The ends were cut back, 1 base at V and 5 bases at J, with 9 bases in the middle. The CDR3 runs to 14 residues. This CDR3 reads CASSLFRGTGELFF. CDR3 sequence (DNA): TGTGCCAGCAGCTTGTTTAGGGGGACCGGGGAGCTGTTTTTT. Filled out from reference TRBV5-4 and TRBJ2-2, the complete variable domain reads ETGVTQSPTHLIKTRGQQVTLRCSSQSGHNTVSWYQQALGQGPQFIFQYYREEENGRGNFPPRFSGLQFPNYSSELNVNALELDDSALYLCASSLFRGTGELFFGEGSRLTVL.

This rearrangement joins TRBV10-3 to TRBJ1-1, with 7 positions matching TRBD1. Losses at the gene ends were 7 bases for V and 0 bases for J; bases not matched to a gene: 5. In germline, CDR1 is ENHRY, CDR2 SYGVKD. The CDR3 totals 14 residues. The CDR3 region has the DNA TGTGCCATCAATCCTACAGGGGTGAACACTGAAGCTTTCTTT. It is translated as CAINPTGVNTEAFF.

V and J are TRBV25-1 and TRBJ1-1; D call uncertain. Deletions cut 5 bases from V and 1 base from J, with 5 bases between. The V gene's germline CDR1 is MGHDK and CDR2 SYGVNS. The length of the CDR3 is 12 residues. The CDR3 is CASSNGNTEAFF. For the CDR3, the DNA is TGTGCCAGCAGTAACGGGAACACTGAAGCTTTCTTT.

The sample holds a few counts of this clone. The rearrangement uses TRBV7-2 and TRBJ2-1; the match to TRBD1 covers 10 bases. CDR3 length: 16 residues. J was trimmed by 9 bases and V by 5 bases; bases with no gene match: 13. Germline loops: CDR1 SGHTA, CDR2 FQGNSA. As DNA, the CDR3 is TGTGCCAGCAGCCGAACCGACAGGGGGCCCTTCGTTGAGCAGTTCTTC. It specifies CASSRTDRGPFVEQFF. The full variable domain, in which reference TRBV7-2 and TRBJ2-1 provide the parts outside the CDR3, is GAGVSQSPSNKVTEKGKDVELRCDPISGHTALYWYRQSLGQGLEFLIYFQGNSAPDKSGLPSDRFSAERTGGSVSTLTIQRTQQEDSAVYLCASSRTDRGPFVEQFFGPGTRLTVL.

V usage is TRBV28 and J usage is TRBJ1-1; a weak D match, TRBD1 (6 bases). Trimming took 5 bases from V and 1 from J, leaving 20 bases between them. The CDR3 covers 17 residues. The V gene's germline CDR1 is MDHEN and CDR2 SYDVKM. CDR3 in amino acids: CASSPPGGPPGNTEAFF. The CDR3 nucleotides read TGTGCCAGCAGTCCCCCGGGGGGGCCCCCAGGGAACACTGAAGCTTTCTTT.

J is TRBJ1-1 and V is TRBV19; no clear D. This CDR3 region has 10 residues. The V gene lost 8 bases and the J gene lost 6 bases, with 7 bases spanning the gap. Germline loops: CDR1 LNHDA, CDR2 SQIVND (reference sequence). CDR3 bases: TGTGCCAGTGTTGGAGCTGAAGCTTTCTTT. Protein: CASVGAEAFF.

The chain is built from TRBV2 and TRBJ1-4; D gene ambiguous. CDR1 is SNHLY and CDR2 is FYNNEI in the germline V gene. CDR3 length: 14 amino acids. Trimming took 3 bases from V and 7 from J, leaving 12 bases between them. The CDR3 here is CASSEGARSEKLFF. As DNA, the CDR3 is TGTGCCAGCAGTGAGGGTGCCAGGTCTGAAAAACTGTTTTTT.

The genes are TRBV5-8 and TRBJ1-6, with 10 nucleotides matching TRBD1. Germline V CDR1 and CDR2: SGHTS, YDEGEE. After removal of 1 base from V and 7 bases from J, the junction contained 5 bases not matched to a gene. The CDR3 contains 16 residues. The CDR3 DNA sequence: TGTGCCAGCAGCTTGCGGACAGGGGGGCGGAATTCACCCCTCCACTTT. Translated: CASSLRTGGRNSPLHF. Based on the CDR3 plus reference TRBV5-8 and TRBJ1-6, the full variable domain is EAGVTQSPTHLIKTRGQQATLRCSPISGHTSVYWYQQALGLGLQFLLWYDEGEERNRGNFPPRFSGRQFPNYSSELNVNALELEDSALYLCASSLRTGGRNSPLHFGNGTRLTVT.

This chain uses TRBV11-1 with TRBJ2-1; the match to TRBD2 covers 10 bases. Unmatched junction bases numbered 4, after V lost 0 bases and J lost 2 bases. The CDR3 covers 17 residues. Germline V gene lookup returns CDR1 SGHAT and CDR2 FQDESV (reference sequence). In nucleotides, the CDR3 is TGTGCCAGCAGCTTAGCTACCGGGACTAGCGCCTACAATGAGCAGTTCTTC. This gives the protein CASSLATGTSAYNEQFF. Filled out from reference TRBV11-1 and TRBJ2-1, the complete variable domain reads EAEVAQSPRYKITEKSQAVAFWCDPISGHATLYWYRQILGQGPELLVQFQDESVVDDSQLPKDRFSAERLKGVDSTLKIQPAELGDSAMYLCASSLATGTSAYNEQFFGPGTRLTVL.

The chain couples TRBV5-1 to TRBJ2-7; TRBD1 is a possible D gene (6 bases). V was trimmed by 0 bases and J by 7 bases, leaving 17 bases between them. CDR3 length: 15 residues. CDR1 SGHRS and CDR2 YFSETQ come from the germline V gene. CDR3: CASSLASVRGGEQYF. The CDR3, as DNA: TGCGCCAGCAGCTTGGCCTCGGTCAGGGGTGGGGAGCAGTACTTC.

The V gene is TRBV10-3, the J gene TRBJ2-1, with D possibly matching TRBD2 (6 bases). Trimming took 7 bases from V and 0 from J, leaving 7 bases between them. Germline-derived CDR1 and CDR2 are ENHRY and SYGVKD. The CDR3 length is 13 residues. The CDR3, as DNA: TGTGCCATCAACGGGGGCTCCTACAATGAGCAGTTCTTC. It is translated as CAINGGSYNEQFF.

CDR3 nucleotides: TGTGCCAGCAGCTCCCTGAGAACCTATGGCTACACCTTC. Its translation: CASSSLRTYGYTF. The chain uses TRBV7-8 and TRBJ1-2; D not resolved. Between the trimmed V and J ends, which lost 4 bases and 4 bases, there was a span of 10 bases. This CDR3 region has 13 residues. Germline V gene lookup returns CDR1 SGHVS and CDR2 FQNEAQ.

CDR3 region: CASSVADSLYDYGYTF. The CDR3 DNA follows: TGTGCCAGCAGCGTGGCAGACTCCCTCTATGACTATGGCTACACCTTC. The chain couples TRBV9 to TRBJ1-2; the D is unclear. Germline CDR1 SGDLS, CDR2 YYNGEE. Trimming stripped 2 bases from V and 3 bases from J, with 17 bases between. The CDR3 is 16 amino acids.

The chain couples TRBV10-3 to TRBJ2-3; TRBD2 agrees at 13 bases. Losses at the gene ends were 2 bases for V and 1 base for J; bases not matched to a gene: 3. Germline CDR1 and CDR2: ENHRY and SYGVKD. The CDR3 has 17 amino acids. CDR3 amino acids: CAISETTSGRGTDTQYF. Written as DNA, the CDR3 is TGTGCCATCAGTGAGACCACTAGCGGGAGGGGCACAGATACGCAGTATTTT.

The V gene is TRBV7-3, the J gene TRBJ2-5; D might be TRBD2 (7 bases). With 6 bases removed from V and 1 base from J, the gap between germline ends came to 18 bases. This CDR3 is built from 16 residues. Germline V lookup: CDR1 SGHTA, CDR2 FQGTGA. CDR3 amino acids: CASSPSGGGLQETQYF. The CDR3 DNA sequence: TGTGCCAGCAGTCCTTCGGGGGGCGGACTCCAAGAGACCCAGTACTTC.

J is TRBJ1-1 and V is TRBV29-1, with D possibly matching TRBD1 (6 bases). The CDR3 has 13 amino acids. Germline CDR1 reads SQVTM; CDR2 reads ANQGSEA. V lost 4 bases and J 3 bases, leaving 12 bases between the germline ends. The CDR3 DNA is TGCAGCGTTGGTCAAACAGGGTACACTGAAGCTTTCTTT. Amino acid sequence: CSVGQTGYTEAFF. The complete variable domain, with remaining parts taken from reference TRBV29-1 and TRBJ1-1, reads SAVISQKPSRDICQRGTSLTIQCQVDSQVTMMFWYRQQPGQSLTLIATANQGSEATYESGFVIDKFPISRPNLTFSTLTVSNMSPEDSSIYLCSVGQTGYTEAFFGQGTRLTVV.

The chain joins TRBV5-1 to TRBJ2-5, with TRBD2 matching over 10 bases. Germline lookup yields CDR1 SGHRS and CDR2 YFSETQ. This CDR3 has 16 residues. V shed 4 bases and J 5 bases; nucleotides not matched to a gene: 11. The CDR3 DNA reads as TGCGCCAGCAGCCTCGAGGGTAGCGGGGGGATGGAGACCCAGTACTTC. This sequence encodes CASSLEGSGGMETQYF. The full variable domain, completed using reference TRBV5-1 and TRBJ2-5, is KAGVTQTPRYLIKTRGQQVTLSCSPISGHRSVSWYQQTPGQGLQFLFEYFSETQRNKGNFPGRFSGRQFSNSRSEMNVSTLELGDSALYLCASSLEGSGGMETQYFGPGTRLLVL.

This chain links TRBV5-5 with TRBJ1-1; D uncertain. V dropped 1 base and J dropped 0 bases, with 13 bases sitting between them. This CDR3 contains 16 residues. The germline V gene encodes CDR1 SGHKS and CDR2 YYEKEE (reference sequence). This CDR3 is CASSLPYAGVNTEAFF. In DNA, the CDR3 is TGTGCCAGCAGCTTGCCCTATGCCGGAGTGAACACTGAAGCTTTCTTT. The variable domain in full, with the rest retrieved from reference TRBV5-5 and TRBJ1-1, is DAGVTQSPTHLIKTRGQQVTLRCSPISGHKSVSWYQQVLGQGPQFIFQYYEKEERGRGNFPDRFSARQFPNYSSELNVNALLLGDSALYLCASSLPYAGVNTEAFFGQGTRLTVV.

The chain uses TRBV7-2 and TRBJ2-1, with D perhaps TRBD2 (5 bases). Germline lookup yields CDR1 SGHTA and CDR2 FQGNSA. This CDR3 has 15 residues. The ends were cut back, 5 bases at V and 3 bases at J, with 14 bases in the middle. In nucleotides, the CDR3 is TGTGCCAGCAGCCAGGCGGCTAGCTTCTACAATGAGCAGTTCTTC. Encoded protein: CASSQAASFYNEQFF.

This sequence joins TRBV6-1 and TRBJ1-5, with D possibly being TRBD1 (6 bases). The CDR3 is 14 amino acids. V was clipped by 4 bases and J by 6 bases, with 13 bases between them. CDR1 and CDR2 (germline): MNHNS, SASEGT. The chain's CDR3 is CASSGSRGFQPQHF. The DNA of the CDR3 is TGTGCCAGCAGTGGGAGCAGGGGCTTTCAGCCCCAGCATTTT.